Listed below are T cell receptor beta chains from one sample, sequenced in a study of blood T cell repertoires in COVID-19. The table came from immunoSEQ multiplex PCR; TCRdb's copy has only in-frame clones and leaves some out. The table records some 300,000 clones, around 89% of them present only once. Sequencing was performed on PBMCs or T cells enriched from blood (not recorded which). Every receptor here comes from a woman aged 55-69 years in a cohort exposed to, infected with or recovered from COVID-19 (not recorded which). Each CDR3 is given with its conserved first and last residue. D genes are given only for firm matches. A row's size may be missing; if present it is once, few, many or a size class.

13	.	TRBV7-3	TRBJ1-5	.	CASSRGWGQPQHF	TGTGCCAGCAGCAGGGGTTGGGGCCAGCCCCAGCATTTT
13	.	TRBV10-2	TRBJ2-5	TRBD1	CASNFYRGETQYF	TGCGCCAGTAATTTCTACAGGGGAGAGACCCAGTACTTC
12	few	TRBV28	TRBJ1-2	.	CASSSGVGGYTF	TGTGCCAGCAGTTCAGGGGTAGGCGGCTACACCTTC
14	.	TRBV4-1	TRBJ2-1	.	CASSQSPGYNEQFF	TGCGCCAGCAGCCAATCTCCAGGGTACAATGAGCAGTTCTTC
16	.	TRBV5-1	TRBJ2-5	.	CASSLGIGGYQETQYF	TGCGCCAGCAGCTTGGGGATCGGCGGATACCAAGAGACCCAGTACTTC
12	.	TRBV7-9	TRBJ2-1	TRBD2	CASEGLADEQFF	TGTGCCAGCGAGGGACTAGCGGATGAGCAGTTCTTC
15	.	TRBV7-2	TRBJ2-7	TRBD2	CASSLAGTNSYEQYF	TGTGCCAGCAGCTTGGCCGGGACTAACTCCTACGAGCAGTACTTC
14	.	TRBV20-1	TRBJ2-2	.	CSASRGHSTGELFF	TGCAGTGCTAGTAGGGGACACAGCACCGGGGAGCTGTTTTTT
14	.	TRBV7-3	TRBJ2-2	.	CASSLDGDTGELFF	TGTGCCAGCAGCTTAGACGGGGACACCGGGGAGCTGTTTTTT
14	.	TRBV18	TRBJ2-7	.	CASSPRDQGREQYF	TGTGCCAGCTCACCAAGGGACCAGGGGCGGGAGCAGTACTTC
15	.	TRBV5-8	TRBJ1-6	TRBD1	CASSITGGSGSPLHF	TGTGCCAGCAGCATAACAGGGGGTTCTGGTTCACCCCTCCACTTT
13	.	TRBV7-2	TRBJ1-2	TRBD1	CASSPGTGLGYTF	TGTGCCAGCAGCCCCGGGACAGGGTTAGGCTACACCTTC